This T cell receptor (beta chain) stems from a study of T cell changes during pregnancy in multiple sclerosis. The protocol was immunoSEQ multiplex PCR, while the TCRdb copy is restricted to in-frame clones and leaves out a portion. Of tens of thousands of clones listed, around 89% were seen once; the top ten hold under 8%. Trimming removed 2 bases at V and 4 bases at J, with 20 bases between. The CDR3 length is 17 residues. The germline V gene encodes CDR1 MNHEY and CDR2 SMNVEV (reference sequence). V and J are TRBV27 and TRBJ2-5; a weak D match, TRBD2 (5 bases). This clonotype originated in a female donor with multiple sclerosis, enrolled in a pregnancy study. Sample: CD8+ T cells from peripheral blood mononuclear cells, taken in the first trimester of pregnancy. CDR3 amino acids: CASSLISDSIGVETQYF. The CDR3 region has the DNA TGTGCCAGCAGTTTAATTAGCGACTCGATTGGTGTAGAGACCCAGTACTTC.